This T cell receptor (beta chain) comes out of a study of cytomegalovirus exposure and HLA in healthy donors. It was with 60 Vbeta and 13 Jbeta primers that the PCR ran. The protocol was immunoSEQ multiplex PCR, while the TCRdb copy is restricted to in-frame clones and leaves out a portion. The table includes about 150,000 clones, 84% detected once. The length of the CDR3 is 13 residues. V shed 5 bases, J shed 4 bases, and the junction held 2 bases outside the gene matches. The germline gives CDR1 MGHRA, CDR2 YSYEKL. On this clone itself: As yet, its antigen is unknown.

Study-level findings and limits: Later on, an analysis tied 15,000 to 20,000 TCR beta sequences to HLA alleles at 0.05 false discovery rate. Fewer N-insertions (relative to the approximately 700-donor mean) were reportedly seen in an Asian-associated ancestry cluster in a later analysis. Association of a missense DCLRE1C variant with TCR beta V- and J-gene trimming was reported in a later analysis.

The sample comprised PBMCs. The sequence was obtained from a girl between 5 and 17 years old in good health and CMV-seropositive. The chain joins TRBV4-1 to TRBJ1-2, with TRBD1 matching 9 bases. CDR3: CASSGQGSYGYTF. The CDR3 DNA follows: TGCGCCAGCAGCGGACAGGGGAGCTATGGCTACACCTTC.